The 12 T cell receptor beta chains below come from one sample, sequenced in a study of T cells in Graves' hyperthyroidism and ophthalmopathy. Authors of the study amplified TCR beta CDR3 regions from RNA transcripts. HTBI primers were the set used in a first-round RT-PCR of the TCR CDR3. Via MiXCR, TCRdb re-called the multiplex PCR reads, giving one row per CDR3 protein. Of hundreds of thousands of distinct CDR3 sequences in the sample, approximately 15% were seen once. The sample consisted of blood. All receptors come from a woman in her thirties with Graves' hyperthyroidism that later progressed to Graves' ophthalmopathy.

This clonotype was detected many times. The V call is TRBV5-1, the J call TRBJ1-2; D is possibly TRBD1 (6 bases). Germline lookup yields CDR1 SGHRS and CDR2 YFSETQ. Trimming cost V 4 bases and J 7 bases, with 14 bases left between them. This CDR3 comprises 13 residues. The CDR3 reads CASSLSGAGGYTF. CDR3 nucleotides: TGCGCCAGCAGCCTCTCAGGGGCAGGTGGCTACACCTTC.

This clonotype was observed at least ten times. This chain joins TRBV24-1 and TRBJ1-5; D not resolved. V lost 3 bases to trimming and J lost 7 bases, with 24 bases between them. This CDR3 spans 18 amino acids. CDR1 is KGHDR and CDR2 is SFDVKD in the germline V gene. The CDR3 nucleotides read TGTGCCACCAGTGATGCCCCAAGAGGTGGAGTGTCAGCACAGCCCCAGCATTTT. Translating it yields CATSDAPRGGVSAQPQHF.

This clonotype came up many times. The chain is built from TRBV20-1 and TRBJ1-1; no firm D call. Trimming shortened V by 3 bases and J by 6 bases, and 23 bases separated the two germline ends. This CDR3 is 16 amino acids long. The germline V gene has CDR1 DFQATT and CDR2 SNEGSKA (reference sequence). CDR3 sequence: CSASRGSSVPNSEAFF. The CDR3 DNA reads as TGCAGTGCTAGCCGAGGGTCCTCTGTACCTAACTCTGAAGCTTTCTTT.

A few counts support this clonotype. This chain uses TRBV5-4 with TRBJ2-3; 10 nucleotides match TRBD1. Germline loops: CDR1 SGHNT, CDR2 YYREEE (reference sequence). V gave up 2 bases and J gave up 0 bases; unmatched junction bases: 15. The CDR3 is 20 amino acids. CDR3 in amino acids: CASSFSTGGARRISTDTQYF. The CDR3 DNA reads TGTGCCAGCAGCTTCTCGACAGGGGGCGCTCGACGGATTAGCACAGATACGCAGTATTTT.

The chain uses TRBV5-6 and TRBJ1-1; no firm D call. Trimming removed 2 bases from V and 3 bases from J, with 8 bases in between. The V gene's germline CDR1 is SGHDT and CDR2 YYEEEE. This CDR3 is built from 13 residues. The DNA of the CDR3 is TGTGCCAGCAGCTTAACAATCGACACTGAAGCTTTCTTT. Amino acids: CASSLTIDTEAFF.

V and J are TRBV4-2 and TRBJ2-6; tentatively, D is TRBD2 (5 bases). Germline V CDR1 and CDR2: LGHNA, YNFKEQ. Trimming stripped 1 base from V and 2 bases from J, with 12 bases between. The CDR3 spans 17 residues. The CDR3 DNA follows: TGTGCCAGCAGCCAAGGCGGTACTAGTGCTGGGGCCAACGTCCTGACTTTC. Protein product: CASSQGGTSAGANVLTF.

The J gene is TRBJ1-4, the V gene TRBV19; D is possibly TRBD1 (5 bases). Deletions cut 8 bases from V and 8 bases from J, with 21 bases between. The CDR3 is made up of 15 amino acids. CDR1 and CDR2 (germline): LNHDA, SQIVND (reference sequence). CDR3 sequence reads: CASRRGRTPEEKLFF. DNA for the CDR3: TGTGCCAGTCGCCGGGGGAGGACGCCTGAGGAAAAACTGTTTTTT.

This clonotype was seen a few times. The chain joins TRBV15 to TRBJ1-2; weak D call: TRBD1 (5 bases). Germline loops: CDR1 LNHNV, CDR2 YYDKDF (reference sequence). V was trimmed by 0 bases and J by 2 bases, leaving 13 bases between them. This CDR3 is 16 amino acids long. Here the CDR3 reads CATSRDQGEGNYGYTF. CDR3 DNA: TGTGCCACCAGCAGAGACCAGGGAGAGGGGAACTATGGCTACACCTTC.

This clonotype has a count of ten or more. The chain combines TRBV5-1 with TRBJ2-1; D is ambiguous. The ends were cut back, 4 bases at V and 5 bases at J, with 13 bases in the middle. The CDR3 length is 14 residues. Germline CDR1 and CDR2: SGHRS and YFSETQ. The CDR3: CASSLRTADNEQFF. CDR3 nucleotides: TGCGCCAGCAGCCTCCGGACGGCTGACAATGAGCAGTTCTTC.

Many counts were recorded for this clonotype. The chain employs TRBV7-9 and TRBJ1-4; 7 bases match TRBD1. Germline V gene data show CDR1 as SEHNR and CDR2 as FQNEAQ (reference sequence). The CDR3 is 14 residues long. V lost 5 bases and J lost 3; bases outside the gene matches: 3. This CDR3 is CASSVGTANEKLFF. CDR3 sequence (DNA): TGTGCCAGCAGCGTTGGGACAGCTAATGAAAAACTGTTTTTT.

This clonotype was observed at least ten times. The chain recombines TRBV29-1 with TRBJ1-1; TRBD1 aligns across 7 bases. The trim removed 2 bases at V and 1 base at J, leaving 7 bases unmatched. Germline V CDR1 and CDR2: SQVTM, ANQGSEA. The CDR3 totals 15 residues. The DNA of the CDR3 is TGCAGCGTTGAACGAGACAGGGCCCCGAACACTGAAGCTTTCTTT. Its translation is CSVERDRAPNTEAFF.

This chain uses TRBV5-1 with TRBJ2-7; TRBD1 aligns across 9 bases. Germline V gene data show CDR1 as SGHRS and CDR2 as YFSETQ. This CDR3 spans 15 amino acids. V shed 4 bases and J 0 bases; nucleotides not matched to a gene: 5. The CDR3 region is CASSGGTGFSYEQYF. CDR3 sequence (DNA): TGCGCCAGCAGCGGGGGGACAGGGTTCTCCTACGAGCAGTACTTC.